This T cell receptor (beta chain) was observed in a study of regulatory T cells in long-lasting Graves disease. CDR1 and CDR2 from the germline V gene are ENHRY and SYGVKD. This CDR3 is 12 amino acids long. V lost 6 bases and J 11 bases, leaving 16 bases between the germline ends. The time point: newly diagnosed GD, antithyroid drugs for less than 3 months. There was RNA extracted from PBMCs, and the TCR library was made from it. Concerning this clonotype itself: Its antigen is as yet unknown.

Study results and limitations: Newly diagnosed disease favored TRBV20-1 and TRBJ2-1 over persistent disease.

According to the study, TCR beta libraries were built with iRepertoire HTBI primers and CDR3-region Arm-PCR. In the authors' workflow: Roughly 65 TRBV and about 14 TRBJ segments were identified across samples. TCRdb re-derived calls from the multiplex PCR reads in MiXCR, one entry per CDR3 protein. The V and J calls and clone size come from TCRdb's table, not from the authors' own analysis. The table includes approximately 350,000 distinct CDR3 sequences, roughly 10% detected once. This same sample was also part of a study on T cells in Graves' hyperthyroidism and ophthalmopathy. From that report: Diagnosis rested on symptoms, serum thyroxine and TRAb, thyroid ultrasound, and orbital computed tomography. HTBI primers were the set used in a first-round RT-PCR of the TCR CDR3.

The clonotype originates from a young woman with Graves disease. The rearrangement uses TRBV10-3 and TRBJ1-1; D ambiguous. The sequencing here drew on peripheral blood mononuclear cells (PBMCs), taken at new diagnosis, from a patient treated with antithyroid drugs. Here the CDR3 DNA reads TGTGCCATCAGGGCCCCCCGCATGACGGCTTTCTTT. It yields the protein CAIRAPRMTAFF.